This entry concerns a single T cell receptor (beta chain). Antigen unknown. 5'RACE, which relied on constant-segment primers, yielded TCR alpha and TCR beta cDNA libraries carrying sample barcodes and UMIs. TCRdb reprocessed the 5' RACE reads with MiXCR, giving one entry per CDR3 protein. Here the sample spans a few hundred thousand distinct CDR3 sequences, 27% being singletons. V lost 4 bases and J lost 6, with 20 bases in between. This CDR3 comprises 16 residues. Germline V gives CDR1 LNHNV, CDR2 YYDKDF (reference sequence). The entry originates in a study of T-cell memory formation after mild COVID-19. Study details: Most TCR clusters belonged to a single donor.

Study-wide results and limits: Among contracting clones, CD4+ were mainly CM/EM and CD8+ enriched in EMRA. A subset of responding clones appeared in pre-infection memory, suggesting cross-reactive memory joined.

The receptor was derived from an adult woman who had mild COVID-19 (a few samples of this study predate the infection). Cell type and time point are not known. Sequenced sample: PBMCs or a T cell subset sorted from them (not recorded which). This chain connects TRBV15 to TRBJ2-3; possibly TRBD1 or TRBD2 for D (5 bases each). The CDR3 nucleotides read TGTGCCACCAGCATTCAGGGTTTGGGGGTCGCCGATACGCAGTATTTT. Its translation: CATSIQGLGVADTQYF.